The 27 T cell receptor beta chains given below trace back to one sample, sequenced in a study of tumor and adjacent non-tumor tissue in lung cancer. RNA was extracted from bulk tissue without any cell sorting. A modified ARM-PCR protocol with three rounds of nested PCR amplified TCRbeta. TCRdb re-called the multiplex PCR reads with MiXCR, one entry per CDR3 protein. The repertoire holds under 250,000 distinct CDR3 sequences, with about 76% as singletons. The sample was lung tumor tissue. The receptors were gathered from a man between 60 and 75 years old with non-small cell lung cancer.

In regard to this clonotype: One junction end does not reproduce the germline sequence, and a read error may be involved. The rearrangement joins TRBV6-5 to TRBJ2-7; TRBD1 or TRBD2 may be the D gene (5 bases each). The CDR3 covers 15 residues. The germline gives CDR1 MNHEY, CDR2 SVGAGI. This CDR3 reads CTSGNGGVTCYKQYF. DNA for the CDR3: TGTACCAGCGGCAATGGGGGAGTCACTTGCTACAAGCAGTACTTC.

Of note for this clonotype: A clone one base away is much larger, so this may be a read error. The chain couples TRBV7-9 to TRBJ2-1; no firm D call. Trimming left V 1 base short and J 0 bases short, with 19 bases between. This CDR3 is built from 19 residues. CDR1 and CDR2 (germline): SEHNR, FQNEAQ (reference sequence). Here the CDR3 DNA reads TGTGCCAGCAGCTTAGATGGCAGGAGTGGCCGCTACTCCTACAATGAGCAGTTCTTC. Translated: CASSLDGRSGRYSYNEQFF.

This chain joins TRBV6-1 and TRBJ1-6, with TRBD1 as a possible D gene (6 bases). This CDR3 spans 15 amino acids. Germline V lookup: CDR1 MNHNS, CDR2 SASEGT. V was shortened by 6 bases and J by 6 bases, with 15 bases between the two germline ends. The CDR3 nucleotides are TGTGCCAGCAGCCCAGCCAGGGGAGGTAATTCACCCCTCCACTTT. Protein sequence: CASSPARGGNSPLHF.

The chain recombines TRBV20-1 with TRBJ1-1, with D unresolved. The CDR3 length is 13 residues. Germline V lookup: CDR1 DFQATT, CDR2 SNEGSKA (reference sequence). Trimming shortened V by 7 bases and J by 6 bases, and 18 bases separated the two germline ends. The CDR3, as DNA: TGCAGTGTAAACAGTCGAAGTCTACCTGAAGCTTTCTTT. Encoded protein: CSVNSRSLPEAFF.

This chain uses TRBV5-4 with TRBJ1-1; 7 bases match TRBD1. CDR3 length: 16 amino acids. V was clipped by 5 bases and J by 4 bases; unmatched bases: 14. Per germline, CDR1 SGHNT and CDR2 YYREEE (reference sequence). CDR3 residues: CASRYDSTGVSTEAFF. The DNA for the CDR3 is TGTGCCAGCAGGTACGATTCAACAGGGGTCAGCACTGAAGCTTTCTTT.

This clonotype was counted only a few times. The chain combines TRBV6-1 with TRBJ2-1; 7 bases align to TRBD2. From germline, CDR1 is MNHNS and CDR2 SASEGT. The CDR3 is 15 amino acids. J lost 5 bases, V lost 2 bases, and 6 bases had no gene match. DNA for the CDR3: TGTGCCAGCAGTGAACTCACGGGGGGTCACAATGAGCAGTTCTTC. This gives the protein CASSELTGGHNEQFF.

On this clonotype: Its ends do not fully match the called genes, so a read error is possible. This chain links TRBV11-3 with TRBJ2-1, with 8 bases identical to TRBD2. The CDR3 is 14 amino acids. Germline V gives CDR1 SGHNT, CDR2 YENEEA. CDR3 DNA: TGTGTCAGCAGCTTAGACCCAACTAGCGGAGAGCAGTTCTTC. Translation gives CVSSLDPTSGEQFF.

On this clonotype: A read error may be the cause here, since a much bigger clone is one base away. This sequence joins TRBV20-1 and TRBJ2-4; TRBD2 is a possible D gene (7 bases). The CDR3 runs 17 residues. Germline V lookup: CDR1 DFQATT, CDR2 SNEGSKA (reference sequence). CDR3 loop: CSAREAGRPGAINIQYF. As DNA, the CDR3 is TGCAGTGCTAGAGAGGCCGGGAGGCCGGGGGCCATAAACATTCAGTACTTC.

This clonotype has ten or more counts. The chain couples TRBV6-6 to TRBJ2-7, with no clear D. The CDR3 loop spans 13 amino acids. Germline V gene sequence: CDR1 MNHNY, CDR2 SVGAGI (reference sequence). Trimming removed 2 bases at V and 0 bases at J, with 5 bases between. CDR3 sequence reads: CASSYPSSYEQYF. In DNA form, the CDR3 reads TGTGCCAGCAGTTACCCTAGCTCCTACGAGCAGTACTTC.

The chain combines TRBV20-1 with TRBJ2-5; 9 bases are shared with TRBD2. The V segment lost 3 bases and the J segment 14 bases; nucleotides outside the gene matches: 16. The CDR3 spans 14 residues. From germline, CDR1 is DFQATT and CDR2 SNEGSKA (reference sequence). The CDR3 loop reads CSARAGGHQETHYF. In DNA, the CDR3 is TGCAGTGCTAGGGCGGGGGGGCACCAAGAGACTCACTACTTC.

The chain joins TRBV4-2 to TRBJ1-2, with no clear D. The V gene's germline CDR1 is LGHNA and CDR2 YNFKEQ. The germline V and J ends were trimmed by 3 bases and 7 bases, with 12 bases remaining between them. The CDR3 loop spans 13 amino acids. The chain's CDR3 is CASSQANSTGYTF. The CDR3 bases are TGTGCCAGCAGCCAGGCGAATAGTACTGGCTACACCTTC.

The CDR3 loop is CSASRVSYGKTF. The DNA of the CDR3 is TGCAGTGCTAGCCGGGTCTCATATGGCAAGACCTTC. The chain recombines TRBV20-1 with TRBJ1-2; D is ambiguous. The CDR3 extends over 12 amino acids. CDR1 DFQATT and CDR2 SNEGSKA come from the germline V gene (reference sequence). Trimming took off 3 bases at V and 14 bases at J, with 19 bases between the two ends.

As to this clonotype: Because the CDR3 is missing its conserved closing phenylalanine or tryptophan, this is likely a read error. The genes are TRBV12-3 or TRBV12-4 and TRBJ1-5, with D tentatively TRBD1 (5 bases). The CDR3 contains 16 residues. Deletions cut 3 bases from V and 1 base from J, with 13 bases between. CDR3 region: CASSLEPGDSNQPQHI. CDR3 DNA: TGTGCCAGCAGTTTGGAGCCGGGGGACAGCAATCAGCCCCAGCATATT.

Turning to this clonotype: One end of the junction does not line up with germline, which may come from a read error. This sequence joins TRBV6-6 and TRBJ2-7, with a tentative D call TRBD1 (6 bases). Germline V gene data show CDR1 as MNHNY and CDR2 as SVGAGI (reference sequence). The CDR3 is 13 residues long. CDR3 DNA sequence: TGCACCAGCAGAGGGACAACCTACTACCAGCAGTACTTC. Translating it yields CTSRGTTYYQQYF.

This clonotype was seen just once. The junction and the germline gene differ at one end; a read error may be behind it. The chain links TRBV11-3 to TRBJ2-7; TRBD1 or TRBD2 may be the D gene (5 bases each). Germline CDR1 SGHNT, CDR2 YENEEA. This CDR3 spans 14 amino acids. The CDR3 region has the DNA TGTGTCAGCAGCCCCCGGGACGAAGCTGGCGAGCATTACTTC. Residues: CVSSPRDEAGEHYF.

The chain carries TRBV7-2 and TRBJ1-3, with 9 positions matching TRBD1. The junction had 9 bases not matched to a gene; V was cut back by 5 bases and J by 7 bases. The CDR3 sequence is 15 residues long. Germline V gene sequence: CDR1 SGHTA, CDR2 FQGNSA. The CDR3: CASSLRTGDANTIYF. For the CDR3, the DNA is TGTGCCAGCAGCCTGAGGACAGGGGACGCGAACACCATATATTTT.

This clonotype has a count of ten or more. V gene TRBV11-3 combines with J gene TRBJ1-1; 11 nucleotides align to TRBD1. Unmatched junction bases numbered 9, after V lost 8 bases and J lost 1 base. Germline V CDR1 and CDR2: SGHNT, YENEEA. This CDR3 comprises 16 residues. CDR3 amino acids: CASSGTGGLRNTEAFF. Written as DNA, the CDR3 is TGTGCCAGCTCCGGGACAGGGGGTTTACGGAACACTGAAGCTTTCTTT. The full variable domain, rest sourced from reference TRBV11-3 and TRBJ1-1, is EAGVVQSPRYKIIEKKQPVAFWCNPISGHNTLYWYLQNLGQGPELLIRYENEEAVDDSQLPKDRFSAERLKGVDSTLKIQPAELGDSAVYLCASSGTGGLRNTEAFFGQGTRLTVV.

V gene TRBV6-5 combines with J gene TRBJ2-7; 10 nucleotides line up with TRBD1. Germline lookup yields CDR1 MNHEY and CDR2 SVGAGI. The CDR3 consists of 15 residues. V lost 0 bases, J lost 6 bases, and 5 bases stayed unmatched. The CDR3 DNA follows: TGTGCCAGCAGTTACTCCGGGACAGGGGAGTGCGAGCAGTACTTC. Residues: CASSYSGTGECEQYF.

Concerning this clonotype itself: Possible read error: a much larger clone is one base away. The genes are TRBV6-1 and TRBJ1-5; D may be TRBD1 (6 bases). The J call is doubtful: the DNA matches TRBJ2-3 better. Germline CDR1 and CDR2: MNHNS and SASEGT. This CDR3 is 15 amino acids long. This CDR3 is CASSGDRYSNQPQYF. The CDR3 nucleotides read TGTGCCAGCAGTGGTGACAGGTACAGCAATCAGCCCCAGTATTTT.

As for this clonotype: The CDR3 does not end in the conserved phenylalanine or tryptophan, so this is likely a read error. This chain joins TRBV5-1 and TRBJ1-1, with D hard to call. CDR1 is SGHRS, CDR2 YFSETQ, per germline. This CDR3 has 15 amino acids. Trimming removed 2 bases at V and 2 bases at J, with 13 bases between. Written as DNA, the CDR3 is TGCGCCAGCAGCTTTTTCGGAAGTCCAAACACTGAAGCTTTCTAT. This codes for CASSFFGSPNTEAFY.

Of note for this clonotype: A much larger clonotype is one base distant, so this may be a read error. The rearrangement links TRBV4-3 to TRBJ2-2; D might be TRBD1 (6 bases). There are 16 residues in the CDR3. Trimming took 0 bases from V and 6 from J, leaving 14 bases between them. The germline V gene encodes CDR1 LGHNA and CDR2 YSLEER. CDR3 bases: TGCGCCAGCAGCCAAGATGTGGGACAACACGCCGGGGAGCTGTTTTTT. It encodes CASSQDVGQHAGELFF.

Concerning this clonotype: A much larger clone differs from this one at a single base, so this may be a read error. The CDR3 region is CASSRLWDRGDEQFF. The CDR3 nucleotides are TGTGCCAGCAGTCGATTATGGGACAGGGGCGACGAGCAGTTCTTC. V usage is TRBV12-3 or TRBV12-4 and J usage is TRBJ2-7, with TRBD1 identical over 10 bases. The last part of the DNA fits TRBJ2-1 better; the J call may be wrong. The CDR3 spans 15 residues.

Remarks on this clonotype: The missing conserved phenylalanine or tryptophan at the end of this CDR3 makes a read error likely. The V call is TRBV11-1, the J call TRBJ2-5; D unresolved. There are 13 residues in the CDR3. The ends were cut back, 1 base at V and 3 bases at J, with 6 bases in the middle. Germline assignment: CDR1 SGHAT and CDR2 FQDESV (reference sequence). This CDR3 reads CASSLGPEETQYV. CDR3 sequence (DNA): TGTGCCAGCAGCTTAGGCCCGGAAGAGACCCAGTACGTC.

In the case of this clonotype: The junction does not match germline at one end; this may be a read error. The rearrangement links TRBV20-1 to TRBJ2-3, with D perhaps matching TRBD2 (7 bases). The CDR3 runs 15 residues. CDR1 is DFQATT and CDR2 is SNEGSKA in the germline V gene (reference sequence). CDR3 amino acids: CSVGPGGPRSETQYF. The CDR3 region has the DNA TGCAGTGTTGGGCCGGGGGGCCCACGATCAGAAACGCAGTATTTT.

In its sample, this clonotype was seen once. The J gene is TRBJ2-2, the V gene TRBV29-1; D is perhaps TRBD2 (5 bases). CDR1 and CDR2 (germline): SQVTM, ANQGSEA. V lost 7 bases and J lost 3, with 12 bases in between. The CDR3 has 13 residues. This chain's CDR3 is CSAAKRDTGELFF. For the CDR3, the DNA is TGCAGCGCCGCCAAGAGGGACACCGGGGAGCTGTTTTTT.

In DNA, the CDR3 is TGCGCCAGCAGCCAAGTAAGGTCCGGACTAGGGGATACGCAGTATTTT. This translates into CASSQVRSGLGDTQYF. The chain combines TRBV4-3 with TRBJ2-3; TRBD2 agrees at 7 bases. CDR3 length equals 16 residues. Per germline, CDR1 LGHNA and CDR2 YSLEER. V lost 1 base and J lost 6; bases outside the gene matches: 10.

The chain combines TRBV4-1 with TRBJ1-3, with no clear D. CDR1 MGHRA and CDR2 YSYEKL come from the germline V gene. V was pared by 0 bases and J by 7 bases, with 16 bases between. The CDR3 is 16 amino acids. The CDR3 protein is CASSQDRRRVQNTIYF. The CDR3, as DNA: TGCGCCAGCAGCCAAGATCGTCGGAGAGTACAGAACACCATATATTTT.